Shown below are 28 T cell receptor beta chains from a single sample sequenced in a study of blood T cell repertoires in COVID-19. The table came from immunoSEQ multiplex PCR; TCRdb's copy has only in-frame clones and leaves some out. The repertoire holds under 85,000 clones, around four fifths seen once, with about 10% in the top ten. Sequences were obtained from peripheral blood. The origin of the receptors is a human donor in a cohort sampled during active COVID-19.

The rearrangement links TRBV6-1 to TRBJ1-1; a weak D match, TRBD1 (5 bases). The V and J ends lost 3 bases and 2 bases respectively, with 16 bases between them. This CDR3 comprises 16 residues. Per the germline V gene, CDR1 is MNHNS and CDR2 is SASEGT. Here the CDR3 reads CASSDPMTALNTEAFF. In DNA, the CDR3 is TGTGCCAGCAGTGACCCTATGACAGCTCTAAACACTGAAGCTTTCTTT.

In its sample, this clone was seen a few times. The CDR3 loop reads CASSSPGTGWNQPQHF. In nucleotides, the CDR3 is TGTGCCAGCAGTTCGCCCGGGACAGGGTGGAATCAGCCCCAGCATTTT. The chain is built from TRBV28 and TRBJ1-5; 9 bases match TRBD1. J was trimmed by 4 bases and V by 4 bases; bases with no gene match: 8. Germline V gives CDR1 MDHEN, CDR2 SYDVKM. This CDR3 is built from 16 residues.

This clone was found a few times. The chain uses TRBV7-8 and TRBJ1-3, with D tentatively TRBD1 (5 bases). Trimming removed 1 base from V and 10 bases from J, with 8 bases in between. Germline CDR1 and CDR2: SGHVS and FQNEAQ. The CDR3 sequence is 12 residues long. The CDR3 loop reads CASSLDGGTIYF. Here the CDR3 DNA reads TGTGCCAGCAGCTTAGACGGGGGGACCATATATTTT.

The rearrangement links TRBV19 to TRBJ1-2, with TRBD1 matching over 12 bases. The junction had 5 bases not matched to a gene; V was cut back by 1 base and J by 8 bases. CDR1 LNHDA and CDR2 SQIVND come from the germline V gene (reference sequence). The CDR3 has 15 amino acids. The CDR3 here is CASSIAGTGGRGYTF. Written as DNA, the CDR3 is TGTGCCAGTAGTATAGCTGGGACAGGGGGCAGGGGCTACACCTTC.

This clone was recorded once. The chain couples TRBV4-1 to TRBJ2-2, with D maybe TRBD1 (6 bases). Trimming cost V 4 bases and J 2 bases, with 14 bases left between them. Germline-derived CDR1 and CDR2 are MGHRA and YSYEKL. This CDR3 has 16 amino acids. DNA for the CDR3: TGCGCCAGCAGCCCAGAGACAGGCTTCAACACCGGGGAGCTGTTTTTT. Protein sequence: CASSPETGFNTGELFF.

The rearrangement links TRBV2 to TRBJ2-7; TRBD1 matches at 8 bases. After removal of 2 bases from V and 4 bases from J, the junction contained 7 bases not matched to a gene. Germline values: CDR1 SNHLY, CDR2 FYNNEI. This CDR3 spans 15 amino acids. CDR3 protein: CASSESRTGLYEQYF. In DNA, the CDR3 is TGTGCCAGCAGTGAATCTCGGACAGGGTTGTACGAGCAGTACTTC.

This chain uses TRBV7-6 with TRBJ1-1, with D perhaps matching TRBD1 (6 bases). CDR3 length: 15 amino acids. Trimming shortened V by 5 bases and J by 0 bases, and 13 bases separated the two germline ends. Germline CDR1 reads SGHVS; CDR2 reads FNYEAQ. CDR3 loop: CASSPRQEMNTEAFF. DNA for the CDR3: TGTGCCAGCAGCCCCCGACAGGAGATGAACACTGAAGCTTTCTTT.

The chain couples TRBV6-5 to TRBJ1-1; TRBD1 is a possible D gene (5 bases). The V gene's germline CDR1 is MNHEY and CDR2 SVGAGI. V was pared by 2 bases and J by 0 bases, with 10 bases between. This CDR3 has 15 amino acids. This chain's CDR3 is CASSYTSGVNTEAFF. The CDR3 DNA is TGTGCCAGCAGTTACACCTCGGGGGTGAACACTGAAGCTTTCTTT.

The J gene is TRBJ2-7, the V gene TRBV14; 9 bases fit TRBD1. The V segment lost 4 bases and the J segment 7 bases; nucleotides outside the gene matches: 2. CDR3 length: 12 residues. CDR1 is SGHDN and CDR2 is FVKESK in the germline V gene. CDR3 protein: CASSPDRGEQYF. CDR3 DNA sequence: TGTGCCAGCAGCCCGGACAGGGGTGAGCAGTACTTC.

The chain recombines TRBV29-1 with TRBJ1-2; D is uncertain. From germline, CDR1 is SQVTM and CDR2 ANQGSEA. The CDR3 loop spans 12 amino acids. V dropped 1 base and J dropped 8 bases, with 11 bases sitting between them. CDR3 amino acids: CSVEGRFGGYTF. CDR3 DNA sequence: TGCAGCGTTGAAGGAAGATTCGGGGGCTACACCTTC.

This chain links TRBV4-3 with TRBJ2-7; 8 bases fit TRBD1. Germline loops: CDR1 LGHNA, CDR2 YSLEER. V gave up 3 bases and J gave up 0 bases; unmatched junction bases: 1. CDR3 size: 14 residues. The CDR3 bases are TGCGCCAGCAGCCATGGGACAGGCTCCTACGAGCAGTACTTC. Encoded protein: CASSHGTGSYEQYF.

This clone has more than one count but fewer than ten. The CDR3 coding sequence is TGCGCCAGCAGGGAGACAGCTGAAGCTTTCTTT. This codes for CASRETAEAFF. The chain employs TRBV5-1 and TRBJ1-1; possible D gene TRBD1, 5 bases. Germline V gene data show CDR1 as SGHRS and CDR2 as YFSETQ. The CDR3 runs to 11 residues. V lost 5 bases and J lost 6, with 8 bases in between.

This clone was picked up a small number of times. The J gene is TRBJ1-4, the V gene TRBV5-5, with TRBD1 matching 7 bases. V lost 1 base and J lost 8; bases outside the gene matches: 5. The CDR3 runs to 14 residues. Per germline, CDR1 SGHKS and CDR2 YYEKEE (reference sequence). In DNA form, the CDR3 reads TGTGCCAGCAGCTTGACAGGGGTGGACGAAAAACTGTTTTTT. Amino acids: CASSLTGVDEKLFF. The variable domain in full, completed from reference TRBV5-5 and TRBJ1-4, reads DAGVTQSPTHLIKTRGQQVTLRCSPISGHKSVSWYQQVLGQGPQFIFQYYEKEERGRGNFPDRFSARQFPNYSSELNVNALLLGDSALYLCASSLTGVDEKLFFGSGTQLSVL.

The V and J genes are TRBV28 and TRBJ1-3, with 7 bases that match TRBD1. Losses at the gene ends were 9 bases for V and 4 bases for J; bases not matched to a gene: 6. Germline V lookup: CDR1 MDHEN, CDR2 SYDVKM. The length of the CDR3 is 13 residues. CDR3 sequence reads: CASIRGSGNTIYF. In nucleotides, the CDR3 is TGTGCCAGTATCAGGGGGTCCGGAAACACCATATATTTT.

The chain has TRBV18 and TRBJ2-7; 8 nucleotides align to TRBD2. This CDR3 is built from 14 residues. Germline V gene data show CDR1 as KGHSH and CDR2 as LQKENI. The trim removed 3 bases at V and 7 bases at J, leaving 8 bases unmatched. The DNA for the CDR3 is TGTGCCAGCTCACCGCGGGAGGCAGGGAGTGAGCAGTACTTC. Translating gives CASSPREAGSEQYF.

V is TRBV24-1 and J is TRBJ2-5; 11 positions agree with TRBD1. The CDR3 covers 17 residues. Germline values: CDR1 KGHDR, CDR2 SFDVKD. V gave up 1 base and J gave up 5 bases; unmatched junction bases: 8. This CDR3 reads CATSDFKGQGARETQYF. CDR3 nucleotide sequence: TGTGCCACCAGTGATTTCAAAGGACAGGGGGCTAGGGAGACCCAGTACTTC.

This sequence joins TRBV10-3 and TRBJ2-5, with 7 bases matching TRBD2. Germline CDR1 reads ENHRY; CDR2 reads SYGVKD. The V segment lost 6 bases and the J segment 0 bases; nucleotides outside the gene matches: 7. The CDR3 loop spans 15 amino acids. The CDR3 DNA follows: TGTGCCATCAGCGCCGCGGGAGAGAACCAAGAGACCCAGTACTTC. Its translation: CAISAAGENQETQYF.

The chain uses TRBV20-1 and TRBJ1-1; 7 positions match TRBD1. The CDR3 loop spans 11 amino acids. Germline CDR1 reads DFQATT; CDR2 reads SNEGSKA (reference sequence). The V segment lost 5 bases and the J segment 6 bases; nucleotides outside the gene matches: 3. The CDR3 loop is CSAPRGAEAFF. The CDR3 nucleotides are TGCAGTGCTCCCAGGGGGGCTGAAGCTTTCTTT.

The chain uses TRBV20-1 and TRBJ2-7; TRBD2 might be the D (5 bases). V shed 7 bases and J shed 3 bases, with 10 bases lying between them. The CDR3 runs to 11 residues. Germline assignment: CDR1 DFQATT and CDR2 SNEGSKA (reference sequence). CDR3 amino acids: CSGRESYEQYF. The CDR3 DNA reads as TGCAGTGGTCGGGAAAGCTACGAGCAGTACTTC.

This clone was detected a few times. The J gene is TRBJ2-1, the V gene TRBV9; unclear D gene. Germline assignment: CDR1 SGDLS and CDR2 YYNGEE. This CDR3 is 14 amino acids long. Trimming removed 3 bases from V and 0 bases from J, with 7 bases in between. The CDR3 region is CASSAETSYNEQFF. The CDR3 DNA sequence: TGTGCCAGCAGCGCGGAGACCTCCTACAATGAGCAGTTCTTC.

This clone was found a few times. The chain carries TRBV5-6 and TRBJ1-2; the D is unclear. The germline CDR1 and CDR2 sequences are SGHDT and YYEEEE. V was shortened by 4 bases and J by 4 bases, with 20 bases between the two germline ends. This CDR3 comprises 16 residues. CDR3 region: CASSPGRREASYGYTF. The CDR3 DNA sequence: TGTGCCAGCAGCCCGGGGAGAAGGGAGGCGTCCTATGGCTACACCTTC.

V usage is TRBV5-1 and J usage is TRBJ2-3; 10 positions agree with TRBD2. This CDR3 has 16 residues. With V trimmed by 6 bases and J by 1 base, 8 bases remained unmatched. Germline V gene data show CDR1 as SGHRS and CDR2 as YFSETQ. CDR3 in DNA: TGCGCCAGCAAGGCTAGCGGGGGACTACGCACAGATACGCAGTATTTT. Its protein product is CASKASGGLRTDTQYF.

In DNA, the CDR3 is TGTGCCAGCAGTTACTCGAGACAGCTCTATAATTCACCCCTCCACTTT. This encodes CASSYSRQLYNSPLHF. V and J are TRBV6-5 and TRBJ1-6, with D tentatively TRBD1 (5 bases). Trimming shortened V by 0 bases and J by 3 bases, and 9 bases separated the two germline ends. Germline CDR1 reads MNHEY; CDR2 reads SVGAGI. This CDR3 is built from 16 residues.

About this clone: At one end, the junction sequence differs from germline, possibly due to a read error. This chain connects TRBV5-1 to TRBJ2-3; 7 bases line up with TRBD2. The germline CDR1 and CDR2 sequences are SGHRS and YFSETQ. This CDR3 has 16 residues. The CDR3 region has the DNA TGCGCCAGCAGCGCCGGATGGGAAGCGGGGTTAGATACGCGGTATTTT. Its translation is CASSAGWEAGLDTRYF.

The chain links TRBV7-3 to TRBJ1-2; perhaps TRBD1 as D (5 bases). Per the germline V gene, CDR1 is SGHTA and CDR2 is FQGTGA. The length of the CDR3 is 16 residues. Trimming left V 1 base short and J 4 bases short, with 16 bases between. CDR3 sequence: CASSLMGPTLPYGYTF. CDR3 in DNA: TGTGCCAGCAGCTTAATGGGGCCTACCCTGCCCTATGGCTACACCTTC. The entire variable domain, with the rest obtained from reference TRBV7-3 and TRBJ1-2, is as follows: GAGVSQTPSNKVTEKGKYVELRCDPISGHTALYWYRQSLGQGPEFLIYFQGTGAADDSGLPNDRFFAVRPEGSVSTLKIQRTERGDSAVYLCASSLMGPTLPYGYTFGSGTRLTVV.

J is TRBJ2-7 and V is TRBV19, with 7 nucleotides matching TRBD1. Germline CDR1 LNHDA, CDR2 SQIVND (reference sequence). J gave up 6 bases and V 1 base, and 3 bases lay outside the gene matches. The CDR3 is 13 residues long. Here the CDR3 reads CASSIGGGGEQYF. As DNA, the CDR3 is TGTGCCAGTAGTATAGGAGGGGGCGGCGAGCAGTACTTC. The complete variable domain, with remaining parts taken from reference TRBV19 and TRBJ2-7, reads DGGITQSPKYLFRKEGQNVTLSCEQNLNHDAMYWYRQDPGQGLRLIYYSQIVNDFQKGDIAEGYSVSREKKESFPLTVTSAQKNPTAFYLCASSIGGGGEQYFGPGTRLTVT.

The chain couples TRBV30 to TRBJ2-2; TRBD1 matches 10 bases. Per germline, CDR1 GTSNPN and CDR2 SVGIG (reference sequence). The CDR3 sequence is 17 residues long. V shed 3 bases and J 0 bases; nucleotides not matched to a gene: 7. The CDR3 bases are TGTGCCTGGAGCGCTGGGACAGGGGTCCCGAACACCGGGGAGCTGTTTTTT. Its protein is CAWSAGTGVPNTGELFF. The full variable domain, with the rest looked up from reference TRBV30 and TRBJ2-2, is SQTIHQWPATLVQPVGSPLSLECTVEGTSNPNLYWYRQAAGRGLQLLFYSVGIGQISSEVPQNLSASRPQDRQFILSSKKLLLSDSGFYLCAWSAGTGVPNTGELFFGEGSRLTVL.

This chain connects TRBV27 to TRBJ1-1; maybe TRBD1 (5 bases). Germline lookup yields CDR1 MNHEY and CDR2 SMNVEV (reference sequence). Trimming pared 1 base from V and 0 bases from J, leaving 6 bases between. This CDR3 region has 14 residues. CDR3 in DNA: TGTGCCAGCAGTTTATTGGGGCTGAACACTGAAGCTTTCTTT. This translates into CASSLLGLNTEAFF.